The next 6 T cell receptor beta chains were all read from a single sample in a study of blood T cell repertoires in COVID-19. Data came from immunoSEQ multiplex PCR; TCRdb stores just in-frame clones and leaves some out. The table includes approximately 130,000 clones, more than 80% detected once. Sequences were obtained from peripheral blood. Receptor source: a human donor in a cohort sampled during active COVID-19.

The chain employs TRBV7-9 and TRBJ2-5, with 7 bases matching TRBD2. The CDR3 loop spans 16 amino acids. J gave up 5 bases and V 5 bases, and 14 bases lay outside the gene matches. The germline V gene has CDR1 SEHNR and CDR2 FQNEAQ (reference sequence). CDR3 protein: CASSAILAPVGETQYF. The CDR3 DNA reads TGTGCCAGCAGCGCCATACTAGCGCCGGTGGGGGAGACCCAGTACTTC.

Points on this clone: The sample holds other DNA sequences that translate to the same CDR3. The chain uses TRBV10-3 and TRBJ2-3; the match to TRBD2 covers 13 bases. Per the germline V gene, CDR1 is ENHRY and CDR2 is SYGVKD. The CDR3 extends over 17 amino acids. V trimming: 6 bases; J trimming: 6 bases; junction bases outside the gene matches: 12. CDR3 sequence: CAIRPGLAGPVSDTQYF. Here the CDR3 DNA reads TGTGCCATCAGGCCGGGACTAGCGGGACCCGTATCCGATACGCAGTATTTT.

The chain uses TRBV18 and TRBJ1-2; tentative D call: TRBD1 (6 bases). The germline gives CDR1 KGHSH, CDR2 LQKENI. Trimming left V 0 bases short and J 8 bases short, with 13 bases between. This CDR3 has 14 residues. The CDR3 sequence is CASSPPIQGAGYTF. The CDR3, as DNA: TGTGCCAGCTCACCACCTATACAGGGAGCGGGCTACACCTTC.

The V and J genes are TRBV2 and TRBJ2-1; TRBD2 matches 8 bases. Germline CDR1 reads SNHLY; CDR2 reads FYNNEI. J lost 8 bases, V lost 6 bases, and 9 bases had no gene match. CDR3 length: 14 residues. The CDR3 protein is CASRGLASSHEQFF. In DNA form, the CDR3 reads TGTGCCAGCAGAGGACTAGCCTCTTCTCATGAGCAGTTCTTC.

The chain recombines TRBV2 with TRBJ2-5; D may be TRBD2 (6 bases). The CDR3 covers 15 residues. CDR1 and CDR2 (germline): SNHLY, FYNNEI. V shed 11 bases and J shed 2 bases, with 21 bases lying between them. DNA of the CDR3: TGTGCCTTTGCTCTGGGGGGAGAGAGGCAAGAGACCCAGTACTTC. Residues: CAFALGGERQETQYF.

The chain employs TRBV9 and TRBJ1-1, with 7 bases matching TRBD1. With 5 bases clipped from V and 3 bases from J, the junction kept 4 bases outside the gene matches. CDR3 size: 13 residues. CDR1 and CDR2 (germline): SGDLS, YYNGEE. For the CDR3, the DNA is TGTGCCAGCAGAACAGGGGACCACACTGAAGCTTTCTTT. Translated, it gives CASRTGDHTEAFF.